This T cell receptor beta chain was sequenced in a study of blood T cell repertoires in COVID-19. Across the study: Samples came from the United States, Italy and Spain, spanning acute and convalescent COVID-19. In each case, the material was cDNA or gDNA derived from T cells, B-cell-depleted T cells, or PBMCs.

Trimming pared 0 bases from V and 10 bases from J, leaving 10 bases between. The CDR3 contains 13 residues. Germline CDR1 is SGHVS and CDR2 is FQNEAQ. Original data processing: Scientists estimated how many nucleated cells there were by amplifying reference gene primers. Produced via immunoSEQ multiplex PCR; TCRdb's table is partial and in-frame only. V and J calls and clone size are copied from that table; D and trimming were computed from the DNA. The repertoire holds about 260,000 clones, roughly 87% seen once, with about 0.7% in the top ten. The sequencing input was peripheral blood. This receptor was identified in a human donor in a cohort sampled during active COVID-19. The chain links TRBV7-8 to TRBJ2-1; D possibly corresponds to TRBD2 (5 bases). The CDR3, as DNA: TGTGCCAGCAGCTTAGCGGGCCAGCGGGAGCAGTTCTTC. It yields the protein CASSLAGQREQFF.